Described below is a single TCR beta chain sequence and its context. Its antigen is not identified. Individuals with alopecia areata gave both lesional scalp punch biopsies and peripheral blood for collection. RNA extraction was followed by reverse transcription into cDNA, which acted as the sequencing template. Profiling relied on immunoSEQ multiplex PCR, and the TCRdb table lists in-frame clones only, not all of them. The data hold roughly 250,000 clones, with around 67% observed a single time. This record belongs to a study of CD8+ T cells in alopecia areata. Overall study context: Oral tofacitinib (5 to 10 mg twice daily) was administered to treated patients. Tofacitinib lasted 6 to 18 months, then 6 months off drug.

Study-wide results and limits: Researchers reported that TCR sharing among patients proved less clear than in mice, possibly HLA-linked.

The germline V and J ends were trimmed by 4 bases and 4 bases, with 17 bases remaining between them. Germline CDR1 SQVTM, CDR2 ANQGSEA. The CDR3 runs to 14 residues. The sequence came from a human donor with alopecia areata. The sample in question was CD4+ T cells sorted from blood, obtained at week 0. The chain uses TRBV29-1 and TRBJ2-7; D is uncertain. The CDR3 DNA sequence: TGCAGCGTTGTACCAGGTATGGTCCGTTACGAGCAGTACTTC. The encoded protein is CSVVPGMVRYEQYF.